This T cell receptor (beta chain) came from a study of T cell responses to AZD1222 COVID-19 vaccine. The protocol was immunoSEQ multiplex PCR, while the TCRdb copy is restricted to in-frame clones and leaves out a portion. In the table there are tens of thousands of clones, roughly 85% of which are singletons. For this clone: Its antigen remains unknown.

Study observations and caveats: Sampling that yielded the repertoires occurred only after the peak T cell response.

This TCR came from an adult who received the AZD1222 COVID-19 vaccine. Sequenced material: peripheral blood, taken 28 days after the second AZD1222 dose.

CDR3 residues: CASSQDHSGGIYNEQFF. The CDR3 nucleotides are TGCGCCAGCAGCCAAGATCACAGCGGGGGTATTTACAATGAGCAGTTCTTC. V is TRBV4-3 and J is TRBJ2-1; 8 bases agree with TRBD2. CDR3 size: 17 residues. CDR1 is LGHNA and CDR2 is YSLEER in the germline V gene. V lost 0 bases and J lost 4; bases outside the gene matches: 8.